This TCR beta chain was found in a study of cytomegalovirus exposure and HLA in healthy donors. The study's findings and limits: Roughly uniform depth of sequencing across donors was assumed in presence/absence analyses.

Details on this clone: Its specificity is not known.

V trimming: 4 bases; J trimming: 0 bases; junction bases outside the gene matches: 9. CDR3 size: 16 residues. Germline V CDR1 and CDR2: SGHTS, YDEGEE. The PCR was carried out with 60 Vbeta primers and 13 Jbeta primers. Using immunoSEQ multiplex PCR, the repertoire was profiled, and TCRdb retains in-frame clones only, with some absent. The sample contains around 200,000 clones, 75% to 90% of which appear only once. The V call is TRBV5-8, the J call TRBJ2-7; TRBD2 agrees at 8 bases. This TCR was recovered from a man aged 50-59 years in good health and CMV-seronegative. The specimen sequenced was PBMCs. The CDR3 nucleotides are TGTGCCAGCAGCCGGGATAGCGGGGTACGCTCCTACGAGCAGTACTTC. As protein: CASSRDSGVRSYEQYF.